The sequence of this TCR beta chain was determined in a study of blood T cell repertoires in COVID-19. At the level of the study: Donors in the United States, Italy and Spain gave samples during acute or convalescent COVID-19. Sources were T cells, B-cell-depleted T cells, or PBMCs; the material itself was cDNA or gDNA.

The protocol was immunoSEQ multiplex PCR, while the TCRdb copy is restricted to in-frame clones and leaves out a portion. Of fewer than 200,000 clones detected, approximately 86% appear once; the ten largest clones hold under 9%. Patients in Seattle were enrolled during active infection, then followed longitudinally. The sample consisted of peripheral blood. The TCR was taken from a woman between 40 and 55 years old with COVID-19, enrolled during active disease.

This chain's CDR3 is CASGLVRRERERLTTGELFF. In DNA, the CDR3 is TGTGCTAGTGGTTTGGTTCGTAGGGAGCGGGAGAGACTAACTACCGGGGAGCTGTTTTTT. The chain recombines TRBV12-5 with TRBJ2-2, with 8 bases fitting TRBD2. Losses at the gene ends were 0 bases for V and 5 bases for J; bases not matched to a gene: 17. The CDR3 contains 20 residues. The V gene's germline CDR1 is LGHNT and CDR2 FRNRAP.